The 10 T cell receptor beta chains presented below share a single source sample, sequenced in a study of OX40 agonist ivuxolimab in advanced cancers. TCRdb's copy holds only in-frame clones and misses some; the assay was immunoSEQ multiplex PCR. This sample yields about 100,000 clones, of which roughly 90% are seen a single time; around 0.16% belongs to the top ten. Material: CD4+ or CD8+ T cells sorted from blood, obtained in a trial of the OX40 agonist ivuxolimab. The receptors here all came from an adult with an advanced solid tumor such as melanoma, head and neck, liver or kidney cancer.

The chain combines TRBV7-7 with TRBJ2-1; no definite D call. The germline CDR1 and CDR2 sequences are SSHAT and FNYEAQ (reference sequence). Trimming removed 4 bases from V and 6 bases from J, with 13 bases in between. This CDR3 is built from 14 residues. The CDR3 sequence: CASSSSPLPNEQFF. CDR3 DNA sequence: TGTGCCAGCAGCTCGAGCCCCCTACCCAATGAGCAGTTCTTC.

As DNA, the CDR3 is TGTGCCAGCAGTTTAACAGGGTTGAATGAGCAGTTCTTC. Encoded protein: CASSLTGLNEQFF. The rearrangement uses TRBV11-1 and TRBJ2-1, with D perhaps TRBD1 (6 bases). The V gene lost 6 bases and the J gene lost 7 bases, with 13 bases spanning the gap. Per germline, CDR1 SGHAT and CDR2 FQDESV (reference sequence). There are 13 residues in the CDR3.

CDR3 bases: TGTGCCAGCAGGTCGCTCGGGGCCGGGGAGCTGTTTTTT. It codes for CASRSLGAGELFF. The chain carries TRBV5-6 and TRBJ2-2; possible D gene TRBD2, 5 bases. The V end lost 5 bases, the J end lost 6 bases, and 11 bases lay between the germline ends. Germline V CDR1 and CDR2: SGHDT, YYEEEE. The CDR3 sequence is 13 residues long.

This sequence joins TRBV6-1 and TRBJ2-1, with 15 bases matching TRBD2. Germline V gene data show CDR1 as MNHNS and CDR2 as SASEGT. V trimming: 3 bases; J trimming: 3 bases; junction bases outside the gene matches: 6. The CDR3 runs to 18 residues. The CDR3 is CASSDGTSGGKNYNEQFF. CDR3 DNA: TGTGCCAGCAGTGACGGGACTAGCGGGGGGAAAAACTACAATGAGCAGTTCTTC.

This rearrangement joins TRBV4-1 to TRBJ2-3, with D tentatively TRBD2 (5 bases). The V end lost 4 bases, the J end lost 10 bases, and 18 bases lay between the germline ends. The CDR3 totals 14 residues. The germline CDR1 and CDR2 sequences are MGHRA and YSYEKL. CDR3 nucleotide sequence: TGCGCCAGCAGCCTCCCCGACGGATCCGGGGCGCAGTATTTT. Residues: CASSLPDGSGAQYF.

The V call is TRBV6-6, the J call TRBJ1-1; the D is unclear. V dropped 3 bases and J dropped 1 base, with 12 bases sitting between them. The CDR3 covers 15 residues. CDR1 MNHNY and CDR2 SVGAGI come from the germline V gene (reference sequence). The CDR3 sequence is CASSYGGLGNTEAFF. In DNA, the CDR3 is TGTGCCAGCAGTTATGGCGGGTTAGGGAACACTGAAGCTTTCTTT.

CDR3 residues: CASRQGYEQFF. The CDR3 DNA reads as TGTGCCAGCAGACAGGGGTATGAGCAGTTCTTC. V and J are TRBV4-2 and TRBJ2-1; 7 nucleotides match TRBD1. The CDR3 has 11 residues. V shed 6 bases, J shed 8 bases, and the junction held 1 base outside the gene matches. Per germline, CDR1 LGHNA and CDR2 YNFKEQ.

CDR3 sequence reads: CASSLQGLHGKLFF. CDR3 sequence (DNA): TGCGCCAGCAGCTTACAGGGCTTACACGGAAAACTGTTTTTT. The rearrangement joins TRBV5-1 to TRBJ1-4, with TRBD1 as a possible D gene (6 bases). Germline CDR1 reads SGHRS; CDR2 reads YFSETQ. V dropped 2 bases and J dropped 10 bases, with 15 bases sitting between them. The CDR3 consists of 14 residues.

V gene TRBV19 combines with J gene TRBJ1-1, with D possibly TRBD1 on 5 matching bases. Trimming removed 10 bases from V and 5 bases from J, with 17 bases in between. The length of the CDR3 is 13 residues. Germline V gene sequence: CDR1 LNHDA, CDR2 SQIVND (reference sequence). The CDR3 sequence is CATRDGGGTEAFF. The CDR3 DNA reads TGTGCCACCCGAGACGGGGGTGGAACTGAAGCTTTCTTT.

The chain links TRBV11-2 to TRBJ1-1; D not certain. Trimming pared 5 bases from V and 1 base from J, leaving 23 bases between. Germline CDR1 and CDR2: SGHAT and FQNNGV. The CDR3 is 18 amino acids. The DNA for the CDR3 is TGTGCCAGCAGCCCGAGGGCCCGTACGTGGGGAGCGAACACTGAAGCTTTCTTT. It translates to CASSPRARTWGANTEAFF.